The sequence of this T cell receptor (beta chain) was determined in a study of response to subunit inactivated influenza vaccine. On this clonotype itself: No antigen is known for it.

V was pared by 4 bases and J by 11 bases, with 12 bases between. Looked up from germline, CDR1 is SGHRS and CDR2 is YFSETQ. This CDR3 has 11 amino acids. Overall study findings and caveats: After each seasonal influenza vaccination, few new T cells are recruited, the authors suggested.

MiXCR was run by TCRdb on the RT-PCR reads, yielding one entry per CDR3 protein. The table includes fewer than 350,000 distinct CDR3 sequences, 21% detected once. The sequencing used PBMCs from blood, collected less than 22 months after vaccination. J is TRBJ1-1 and V is TRBV5-1; D is unresolved. The clonotype comes from a man between 50 and 75 years old who received an inactivated influenza vaccine. CDR3 in amino acids: CASSMGGEAFF. As DNA, the CDR3 is TGCGCCAGCAGCATGGGAGGTGAGGCTTTCTTT.